These T cell receptor beta chains were read from a single sample in a study of cytotoxic CD8 clonotypes in ibrutinib-treated CLL. Generated by immunoSEQ multiplex PCR, the TCRdb table keeps only in-frame clones and is missing some. The sample has approximately 32,000 clones; approximately 69% are singletons. The specimen comprised PBMCs, sampled before ibrutinib treatment. The receptors derive from a human donor with chronic lymphocytic leukemia. Both conserved end residues are part of each CDR3.

J: TRBJ2-3
V: TRBV10-3
CDR3: CAICPSGGSDTQYF

J: TRBJ2-1
V: TRBV5-1
CDR3: CASSLEWNEQFF

J: TRBJ2-7
V: TRBV5-4
CDR3: CASSFTRQGGYEQYF

J: TRBJ2-1
V: TRBV5-1
CDR3: CASSIALGGSYNEQFF

J: TRBJ2-3
V: TRBV5-1
CDR3: CASSLQPGTDTQYF

J: TRBJ1-2
V: TRBV20-1
CDR3: CSATEVYGYTF

J: TRBJ1-5
V: TRBV4-1
CDR3: CASSQAGLDQPQHF

J: TRBJ2-7
V: TRBV7-9
CDR3: CASSETGSHEQYF

J: TRBJ2-7
V: TRBV28
CDR3: CASSFGEQYF

J: TRBJ2-7
V: TRBV7-7
CDR3: CASSPGTGSYEQYF

J: TRBJ1-1
V: TRBV7-2
CDR3: CASSSRTGATTEAFF

J: TRBJ2-2
V: TRBV7-3
CDR3: CASRQSGSVTGELFF

J: TRBJ2-1
V: TRBV7-2
CDR3: CASSLVGASGSLNEQFF

J: TRBJ2-3
V: TRBV19
CDR3: CASSIVVFTDTQYF

J: TRBJ2-3
V: TRBV7-8
CDR3: CASSLVHGTGIMVADTQYF

J: TRBJ2-2
V: TRBV9
CDR3: CASSVSGRAVGELFF

J: TRBJ2-7
V: TRBV10-3
CDR3: CAISDPSGGYEQYF

J: TRBJ2-5
V: TRBV2
CDR3: CASSAGGGETQYF

J: TRBJ2-2
V: TRBV28
CDR3: CASSLSIGELFF

J: TRBJ2-7
V: TRBV18
CDR3: CASSPPSGSYEQYF

J: TRBJ2-5
V: TRBV6-5
CDR3: CASSYRISGETQYF

J: TRBJ1-5
V: TRBV4-1
CDR3: CASSQDANSNQPQHF

J: TRBJ2-1
V: TRBV7-3
CDR3: CASSLIAGYSYNEQFF

J: TRBJ1-5
V: TRBV5-1
CDR3: CASSLAADQPQHF

J: TRBJ2-7
V: TRBV27
CDR3: CASGSTSGKYEQYF

J: TRBJ2-6
V: TRBV25-1
CDR3: CASSDWGANVLTF

J: TRBJ2-5
V: TRBV5-1
CDR3: CASSLPTEKETQYF

J: TRBJ2-7
V: TRBV28
CDR3: CASSLRTGGGEQYF

J: TRBJ2-3
V: TRBV6-5
CDR3: CASSYSGGSPADTQYF

J: TRBJ2-5
V: TRBV28
CDR3: CASSLVAGTAYISQETQYF

J: TRBJ1-6
V: TRBV27
CDR3: CASSLSGTYSPLHF

J: TRBJ2-1
V: TRBV25-1
CDR3: CASSEQYLSNEQFF

J: TRBJ1-4
V: TRBV5-1
CDR3: CASSAGRSDEKLFF

J: TRBJ2-5
V: TRBV21-1
CDR3: CARLGQGARETQYF

J: TRBJ2-7
V: TRBV7-9
CDR3: CASSLVRPGQGAYYEQYF

J: TRBJ1-1
V: TRBV19
CDR3: CASRDPNTEAFF

J: TRBJ2-7
V: TRBV18
CDR3: CASSLASHNGYEQYF

J: TRBJ1-6
V: TRBV30
CDR3: CAWTGQAGSPLHF

J: TRBJ2-6
V: TRBV4-2
CDR3: CASSQKTDSGANVLTF

J: TRBJ1-4
V: TRBV28
CDR3: CATRQGLATNEKLFF

J: TRBJ1-3
V: TRBV5-4
CDR3: CASSSTGVAFHTIYF

J: TRBJ2-3
V: TRBV7-9
CDR3: CASSLFLPTDTQYF

J: TRBJ1-1
V: TRBV30
CDR3: CAWARPVNTEAFF

J: TRBJ2-3
V: TRBV6-5
CDR3: CASRLDFTTDTQYF

J: TRBJ1-3
V: TRBV19
CDR3: CASSMDGQTRNTIYF

J: TRBJ2-7
V: TRBV11-3
CDR3: CASSPGDFSYEQYF